The 9 T cell receptor beta chains presented below share a single source sample, sequenced in a study of T cells in Graves' hyperthyroidism and ophthalmopathy. From RNA transcripts, TCR beta CDR3 regions were amplified. Primed by the HTBI set, a first-round RT-PCR was run on the TCR CDR3. TCRdb independently ran MiXCR on the multiplex PCR reads; one entry per CDR3 protein. Of over 250,000 distinct CDR3 sequences in the sample, approximately 15% were seen once. What was sequenced was blood. Receptors originate from a middle-aged woman with Graves' ophthalmopathy.

This clonotype was observed a single time. The chain carries TRBV27 and TRBJ2-3; D might be TRBD1 or TRBD2, each matching 5 bases. Trimming stripped 6 bases from V and 3 bases from J, with 16 bases between. The germline gives CDR1 MNHEY, CDR2 SMNVEV (reference sequence). The CDR3 is 15 residues long. CDR3 residues: CASRRTEGPTDTQYF. The CDR3 bases are TGTGCCAGCAGACGAACCGAGGGGCCTACAGATACGCAGTATTTT.

V gene TRBV6-1 combines with J gene TRBJ2-7; D is perhaps TRBD1 or TRBD2 (5 bases each). The V end lost 7 bases, the J end lost 0 bases, and 19 bases lay between the germline ends. CDR1 is MNHNS and CDR2 is SASEGT in the germline V gene. CDR3 length equals 16 residues. Written as DNA, the CDR3 is TGTGCCAGCAAAAGGACCGGGACCGGCAGCTCCTACGAGCAGTACTTC. Its protein product is CASKRTGTGSSYEQYF.

The sample holds many counts of this clonotype. The V gene is TRBV11-2, the J gene TRBJ2-5; 8 positions match TRBD2. The CDR3 loop spans 15 amino acids. Per germline, CDR1 SGHAT and CDR2 FQNNGV. After removal of 5 bases from V and 5 bases from J, the junction contained 10 bases not matched to a gene. CDR3 region: CASSRSGKDSETQYF. In DNA, the CDR3 is TGTGCCAGCAGCCGTAGCGGGAAAGACTCGGAGACCCAGTACTTC.

This clonotype was detected only once. The chain recombines TRBV18 with TRBJ2-2; D is uncertain. The DNA end is more similar to TRBJ1-1, so the J call may be wrong. From germline, CDR1 is KGHSH and CDR2 LQKENI. The CDR3 is 13 amino acids. CDR3 region: CASSPSDTRGAFF. DNA for the CDR3: TGTGCCAGCTCACCTTCCGACACACGGGGAGCTTTCTTT.

This clonotype was recorded many times. The chain uses TRBV12-3 or TRBV12-4 and TRBJ1-1; weak D call: TRBD1 (6 bases). CDR3 length: 13 amino acids. The V and J ends lost 5 bases and 11 bases respectively, with 18 bases between them. CDR3 amino acids: CASSEGAGVGAFF. CDR3 DNA: TGTGCCAGCAGTGAAGGGGCAGGGGTGGGCGCTTTCTTT.

In its sample, this clonotype was seen a few times. The chain combines TRBV4-2 with TRBJ2-1; D ambiguous. The CDR3 length is 14 residues. Germline assignment: CDR1 LGHNA and CDR2 YNFKEQ. V was shortened by 0 bases and J by 6 bases, with 9 bases between the two germline ends. The CDR3 reads CASSQDWASNEQFF. DNA of the CDR3: TGTGCCAGCAGCCAAGATTGGGCTAGCAATGAGCAGTTCTTC.

V is TRBV28 and J is TRBJ2-1; TRBD2 matches 13 bases. Trimming at V came to 4 bases and at J to 8 bases, leaving 5 bases not matched to a gene. Looked up from germline, CDR1 is MDHEN and CDR2 is SYDVKM. This CDR3 is built from 15 residues. The CDR3 DNA reads as TGTGCCAGCAGTTGGACTAGCGGGAGTTCGGATGAGCAGTTCTTC. The encoded protein is CASSWTSGSSDEQFF.

Ten or more counts support this clonotype. The rearrangement links TRBV19 to TRBJ1-1; 7 bases are shared with TRBD1. This CDR3 has 18 residues. With V trimmed by 4 bases and J by 0 bases, 14 bases remained unmatched. Germline-derived CDR1 and CDR2 are LNHDA and SQIVND (reference sequence). The CDR3 loop is CASSTRRQGVGLNTEAFF. The CDR3 nucleotides are TGTGCCAGTAGTACCCGAAGACAGGGTGTGGGGCTGAACACTGAAGCTTTCTTT.

The rearrangement uses TRBV11-2 and TRBJ2-7; no reliable D call. Trimming left V 1 base short and J 0 bases short, with 16 bases between. From germline, CDR1 is SGHAT and CDR2 FQNNGV. The CDR3 extends over 17 amino acids. The CDR3 nucleotides read TGTGCCAGCAGCTTAGTGGGCTTCGGTGGGTCCTCCTACGAGCAGTACTTC. Protein sequence: CASSLVGFGGSSYEQYF.